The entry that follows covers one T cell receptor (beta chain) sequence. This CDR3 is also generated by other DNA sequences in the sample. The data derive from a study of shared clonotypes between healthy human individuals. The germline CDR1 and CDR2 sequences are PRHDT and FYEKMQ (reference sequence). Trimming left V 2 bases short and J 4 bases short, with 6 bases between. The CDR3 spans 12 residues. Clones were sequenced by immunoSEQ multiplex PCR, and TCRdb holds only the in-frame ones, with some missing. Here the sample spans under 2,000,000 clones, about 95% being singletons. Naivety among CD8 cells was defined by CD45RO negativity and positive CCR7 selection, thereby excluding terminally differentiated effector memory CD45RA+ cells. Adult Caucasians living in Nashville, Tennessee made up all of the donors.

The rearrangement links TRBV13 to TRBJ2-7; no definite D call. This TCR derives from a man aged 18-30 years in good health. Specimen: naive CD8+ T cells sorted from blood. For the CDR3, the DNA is TGTGCCAGCAGCTTAACCGGTTACGAGCAGTACTTC. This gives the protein CASSLTGYEQYF.